Listed below are T cell receptor beta chains from one sample, sequenced in a study of T cell repertoires in cytomegalovirus infection. Their target antigens are unknown. TCRdb re-called the reads with MiXCR, one entry per CDR3 protein. The profile covers about 340,000 distinct CDR3 sequences, with 25% to 30% appearing a single time and 15% to 25% taken by the ten largest. The specimen was cultured PBMCs, collected from culture after CMV antigen stimulation. Receptors were obtained from a human donor in good health (CMV status not recorded). Some clones in this sample may be carry-over from other donors' samples. Each CDR3 is given with its conserved first and last residue. D genes are given only for firm matches. Clone size is not always given. Where it is, it says once, few, many or a class for expanded clones.

d_call: TRBD1; v_call: TRBV12-5; j_call: TRBJ2-5; cdr3_length: 15; clone_size: -; cdr3_nt: TGTGCTAGTGGTTCGCGGACAGGGGGACAAGAGACCCAGTACTTC; cdr3_aa: CASGSRTGGQETQYF
d_call: -; v_call: TRBV5-1; j_call: TRBJ1-1; cdr3_length: 13; clone_size: -; cdr3_nt: TGCGCCAGCAACTCGGACAGTAACACTGAAGCTTTCTTT; cdr3_aa: CASNSDSNTEAFF
d_call: TRBD1; v_call: TRBV24-1; j_call: TRBJ2-3; cdr3_length: 13; clone_size: once; cdr3_nt: TGTGCCACCAGACAGGGGGCTCAAGATACGCAGTATTTT; cdr3_aa: CATRQGAQDTQYF
d_call: TRBD1; v_call: TRBV28; j_call: TRBJ1-1; cdr3_length: 14; clone_size: -; cdr3_nt: TGTGCCAGCAGGGTGACAGGGAAGGCGGCTGAAGCTTTCTTT; cdr3_aa: CASRVTGKAAEAFF
d_call: TRBD2; v_call: TRBV12-3/TRBV12-4; j_call: TRBJ2-1; cdr3_length: 14; clone_size: -; cdr3_nt: TGTGCCAGCATCTTGGGACTAGCGGGCAATGAGCAGTTCTTC; cdr3_aa: CASILGLAGNEQFF
d_call: -; v_call: TRBV11-2; j_call: TRBJ2-2; cdr3_length: 15; clone_size: -; cdr3_nt: TGTGCCAGCAGCTTAGATCAGAGCTACACCGGGGAGCTGTTTTTT; cdr3_aa: CASSLDQSYTGELFF
d_call: TRBD1; v_call: TRBV7-9; j_call: TRBJ2-3; cdr3_length: 17; clone_size: -; cdr3_nt: TGTGCCAGCAGCTTGGGAGGAGGGACAGGGACAGTGGATACGCAGTATTTT; cdr3_aa: CASSLGGGTGTVDTQYF
d_call: -; v_call: TRBV2; j_call: TRBJ1-2; cdr3_length: 13; clone_size: few; cdr3_nt: TGTGCCAGCAGTGAATTTGGGGCCTATGGCTACACCTTC; cdr3_aa: CASSEFGAYGYTF
d_call: -; v_call: TRBV11-1; j_call: TRBJ1-1; cdr3_length: 16; clone_size: -; cdr3_nt: TGTGCCAGCAGCTTTGGGACCAGACTGGTAGGAGGTGAAGCTTTCTTT; cdr3_aa: CASSFGTRLVGGEAFF
d_call: TRBD1; v_call: TRBV20-1; j_call: TRBJ1-3; cdr3_length: 14; clone_size: -; cdr3_nt: TGCAGTGCTAGCGGGGACAGGCCTGGAAACACCATATATTTT; cdr3_aa: CSASGDRPGNTIYF
d_call: TRBD2; v_call: TRBV5-1; j_call: TRBJ2-2; cdr3_length: 16; clone_size: -; cdr3_nt: TGCGCCAGCAGCGGGGGACTAGCGGATAACACCGGGGAGCTGTTTTTT; cdr3_aa: CASSGGLADNTGELFF
d_call: TRBD1; v_call: TRBV7-3; j_call: TRBJ2-1; cdr3_length: 15; clone_size: many; cdr3_nt: TGTGCCAGCAGCTCGCGACAGGGGGTGTACAATGAGCAGTTCTTC; cdr3_aa: CASSSRQGVYNEQFF
d_call: -; v_call: TRBV6-2/TRBV6-3; j_call: TRBJ1-2; cdr3_length: 13; clone_size: once; cdr3_nt: TGTGCCAGCAGTTCAACGAATCAGAATGGCTACACCTTC; cdr3_aa: CASSSTNQNGYTF
d_call: -; v_call: TRBV12-3/TRBV12-4; j_call: TRBJ1-5; cdr3_length: 16; clone_size: few; cdr3_nt: TGTGCCAGCAGTTTTTATGCGGGACGGCCCAATCAGCCCCAGCATTTT; cdr3_aa: CASSFYAGRPNQPQHF
d_call: -; v_call: TRBV7-2; j_call: TRBJ1-3; cdr3_length: 17; clone_size: -; cdr3_nt: TGTGCCAGCAGCTTAGGGGCAGGGGCTGGAACGGGAAACACCATATATTTT; cdr3_aa: CASSLGAGAGTGNTIYF
d_call: TRBD1; v_call: TRBV9; j_call: TRBJ2-5; cdr3_length: 19; clone_size: -; cdr3_nt: TGTGCCAGCAGCGTAGCTCCCCTAGGACAGGGTACCATCCAAGAGACCCAGTACTTC; cdr3_aa: CASSVAPLGQGTIQETQYF
d_call: -; v_call: TRBV6-6; j_call: TRBJ1-4; cdr3_length: 14; clone_size: -; cdr3_nt: TGTGCCAGCCAAATGGGCAGCCTCAATGAAAAACTGTTTTTT; cdr3_aa: CASQMGSLNEKLFF
d_call: TRBD1; v_call: TRBV19; j_call: TRBJ2-6; cdr3_length: 16; clone_size: few; cdr3_nt: TGTGCCAGTAGTATAAGGACAGGGTCTGGGGCCAACGTCCTGACTTTC; cdr3_aa: CASSIRTGSGANVLTF